The 6 T cell receptor beta chains presented below share a single source sample, sequenced in a study of T cells in Graves' hyperthyroidism and ophthalmopathy (dated by TCRdb to between 2018 and 2021). Libraries were prepared through multiplex PCR. Sequencing used an Illumina HiSeq 2000. TCR beta CDR3 regions were amplified from RNA transcripts. The TCR CDR3 was subjected to a first round of RT-PCR using the HTBI primer set and the Qiagen OneStep RT-PCR kit. The raw public data were reprocessed by TCRdb itself: fastp quality trimming at Q25, MiXCR clonotype calling, in-frame beta chains only. Rows matching on CDR3 protein sequence are summarized as one entry with the most common DNA and genes. Present in this sample are fewer than 650,000 distinct CDR3 sequences, about 15% of which were seen just once. About 4.5% of the sample comes from the top ten. Specimen: blood. Receptor source: a woman aged 40-49 years with Graves' ophthalmopathy.

This clonotype was detected many times. The chain employs TRBV7-2 and TRBJ2-7, with D hard to call. The V end was cut by 4 bases, the J end by 7 bases, with 17 bases between. The CDR3 contains 14 residues. CDR1 and CDR2 from the germline V gene are SGHTA and FQGNSA. CDR3 sequence reads: CASSSTLVTQEQYF. CDR3 bases: TGTGCCAGCAGCTCGACCCTGGTGACACAGGAGCAGTACTTC.

In its sample, this clonotype was seen many times. The V call is TRBV6-2 or TRBV6-3, the J call TRBJ2-7; D might be TRBD2 (6 bases). The CDR3 has 15 residues. V gave up 4 bases and J gave up 0 bases, with 13 bases separating them. Germline V gives CDR1 MNHEY, CDR2 SVGEGT. This chain's CDR3 is CASSLPGVYSYEQYF. CDR3 nucleotide sequence: TGTGCCAGCAGTTTACCGGGAGTATACTCCTACGAGCAGTACTTC.

In this sample, this clonotype turned up many times. CDR3 region: CASSPWTSGKETQYF. In DNA, the CDR3 is TGTGCCAGCAGTCCCTGGACTAGCGGGAAAGAGACCCAGTACTTC. This rearrangement joins TRBV12-3 or TRBV12-4 to TRBJ2-5; the match to TRBD2 covers 12 bases. The CDR3 has 15 residues. The trim removed 5 bases at V and 3 bases at J, leaving 4 bases unmatched.

This clonotype came up many times. The chain joins TRBV6-1 to TRBJ1-1; the D gene is possibly TRBD1 (5 bases). Germline V gene data show CDR1 as MNHNS and CDR2 as SASEGT. This CDR3 comprises 16 residues. Trimming shortened V by 5 bases and J by 0 bases, and 16 bases separated the two germline ends. The CDR3 DNA follows: TGTGCCAGCAGTCCGGGGACGGCCCTCATGAACACTGAAGCTTTCTTT. The encoded protein is CASSPGTALMNTEAFF.

The J gene is TRBJ1-2, the V gene TRBV4-1, with a tentative D call TRBD1 (6 bases). Germline values: CDR1 MGHRA, CDR2 YSYEKL. Trimming removed 4 bases at V and 6 bases at J, with 18 bases between. This CDR3 has 15 amino acids. CDR3 nucleotide sequence: TGCGCCAGCAGCCTCCAAGACTGGGGGGCGAATGGCTACACCTTC. Its protein product is CASSLQDWGANGYTF.

At least ten counts were recorded for this clonotype. The chain couples TRBV4-1 to TRBJ2-5, with TRBD2 identical over 14 bases. This CDR3 has 16 residues. From germline, CDR1 is MGHRA and CDR2 YSYEKL. Germline trimming cut 4 bases from V and 4 bases from J; bases unmatched to any gene: 5. The CDR3 region is CASSPGLAGVRETQYF. CDR3 coding DNA: TGCGCCAGCAGCCCGGGACTAGCGGGAGTGCGAGAGACCCAGTACTTC.